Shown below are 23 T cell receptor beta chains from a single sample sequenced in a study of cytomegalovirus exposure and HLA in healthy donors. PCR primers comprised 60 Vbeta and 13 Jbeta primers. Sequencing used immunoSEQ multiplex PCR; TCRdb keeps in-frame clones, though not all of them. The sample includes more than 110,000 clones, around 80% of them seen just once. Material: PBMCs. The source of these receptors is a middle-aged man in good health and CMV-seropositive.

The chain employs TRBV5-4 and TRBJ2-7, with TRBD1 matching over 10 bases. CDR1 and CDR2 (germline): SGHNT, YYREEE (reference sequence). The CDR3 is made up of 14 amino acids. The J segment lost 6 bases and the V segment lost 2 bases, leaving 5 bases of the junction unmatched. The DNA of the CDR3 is TGTGCCAGCAGCTTAAAGACAGGGGGCGCCGAGCAGTACTTC. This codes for CASSLKTGGAEQYF.

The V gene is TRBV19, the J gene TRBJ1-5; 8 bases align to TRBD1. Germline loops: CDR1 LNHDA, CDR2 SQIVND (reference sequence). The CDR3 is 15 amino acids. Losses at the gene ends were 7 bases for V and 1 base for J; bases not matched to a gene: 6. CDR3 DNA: TGTGCCAGTACCCCGGACAGGGCGAGCAATCAGCCCCAGCATTTT. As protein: CASTPDRASNQPQHF.

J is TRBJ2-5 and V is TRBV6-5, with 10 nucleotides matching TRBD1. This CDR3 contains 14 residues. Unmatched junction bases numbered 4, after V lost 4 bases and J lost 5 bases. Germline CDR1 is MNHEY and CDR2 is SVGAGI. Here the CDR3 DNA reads TGTGCCAGCAGTTGGGACAGGGGTTCGGAGACCCAGTACTTC. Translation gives CASSWDRGSETQYF.

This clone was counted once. The CDR3 sequence: CASSGRGRADTQYF. DNA of the CDR3: TGCGCCAGCAGTGGGAGGGGTAGGGCAGATACGCAGTATTTT. This chain connects TRBV10-1 to TRBJ2-3; D might be TRBD2 (6 bases). CDR1 is WNHNN and CDR2 is SYGVQD in the germline V gene (reference sequence). The CDR3 is made up of 14 amino acids. V lost 4 bases to trimming and J lost 4 bases, with 12 bases between them.

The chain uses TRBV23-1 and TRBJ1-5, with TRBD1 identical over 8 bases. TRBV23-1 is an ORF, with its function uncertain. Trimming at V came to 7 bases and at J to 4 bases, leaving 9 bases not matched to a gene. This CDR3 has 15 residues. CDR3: CASKTDRGENQPQHF. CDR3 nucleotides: TGCGCCAGCAAGACCGACAGGGGAGAGAATCAGCCCCAGCATTTT.

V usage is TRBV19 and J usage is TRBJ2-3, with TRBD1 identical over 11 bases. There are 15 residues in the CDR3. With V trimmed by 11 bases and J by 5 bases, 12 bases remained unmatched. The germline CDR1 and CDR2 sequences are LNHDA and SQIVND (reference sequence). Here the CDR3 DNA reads TGTGCCTCCTCCTCCGGGACAGGGGGGAGAGATACGCAGTATTTT. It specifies CASSSGTGGRDTQYF.

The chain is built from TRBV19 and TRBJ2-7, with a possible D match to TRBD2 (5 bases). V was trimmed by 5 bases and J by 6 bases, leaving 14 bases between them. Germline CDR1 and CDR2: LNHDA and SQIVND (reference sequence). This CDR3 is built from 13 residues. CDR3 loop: CASSRTLQGEQYF. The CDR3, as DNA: TGTGCCAGTAGTCGGACTCTCCAAGGCGAGCAGTACTTC.

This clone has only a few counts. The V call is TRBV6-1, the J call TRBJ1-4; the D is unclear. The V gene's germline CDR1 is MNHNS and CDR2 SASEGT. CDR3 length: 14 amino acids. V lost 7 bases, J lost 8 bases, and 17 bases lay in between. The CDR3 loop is CASTLRIDGEKLFF. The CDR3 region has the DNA TGTGCCAGCACCTTGAGGATAGACGGGGAAAAACTGTTTTTT.

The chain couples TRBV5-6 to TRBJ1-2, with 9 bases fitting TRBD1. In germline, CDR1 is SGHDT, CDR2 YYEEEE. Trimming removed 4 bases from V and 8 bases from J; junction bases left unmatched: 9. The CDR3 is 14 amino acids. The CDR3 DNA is TGTGCCAGCAGCATAAGGGACAGGGTTTCCGGCTACACCTTC. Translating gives CASSIRDRVSGYTF. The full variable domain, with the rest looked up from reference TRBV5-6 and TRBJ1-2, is DAGVTQSPTHLIKTRGQQVTLRCSPKSGHDTVSWYQQALGQGPQFIFQYYEEEERQRGNFPDRFSGHQFPNYSSELNVNALLLGDSALYLCASSIRDRVSGYTFGSGTRLTVV.

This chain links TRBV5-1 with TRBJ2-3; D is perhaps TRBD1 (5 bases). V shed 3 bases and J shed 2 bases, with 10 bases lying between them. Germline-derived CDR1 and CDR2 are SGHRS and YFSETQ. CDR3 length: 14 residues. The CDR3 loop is CASSWGGPTDTQYF. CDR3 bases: TGCGCCAGCAGCTGGGGCGGCCCCACAGATACGCAGTATTTT.

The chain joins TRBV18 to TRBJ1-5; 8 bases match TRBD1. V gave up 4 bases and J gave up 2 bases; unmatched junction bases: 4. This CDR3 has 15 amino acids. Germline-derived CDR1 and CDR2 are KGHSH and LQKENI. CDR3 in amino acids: CASSLGQAGNQPQHF. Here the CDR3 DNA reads TGTGCCAGCTCACTGGGACAGGCGGGCAATCAGCCCCAGCATTTT.

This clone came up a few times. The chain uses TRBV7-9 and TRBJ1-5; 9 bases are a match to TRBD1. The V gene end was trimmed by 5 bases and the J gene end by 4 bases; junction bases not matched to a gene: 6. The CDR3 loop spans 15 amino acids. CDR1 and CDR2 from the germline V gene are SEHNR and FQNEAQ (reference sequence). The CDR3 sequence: CASSTTGGRNQPQHF. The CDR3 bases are TGTGCCAGCAGCACAACAGGGGGCCGGAATCAGCCCCAGCATTTT.

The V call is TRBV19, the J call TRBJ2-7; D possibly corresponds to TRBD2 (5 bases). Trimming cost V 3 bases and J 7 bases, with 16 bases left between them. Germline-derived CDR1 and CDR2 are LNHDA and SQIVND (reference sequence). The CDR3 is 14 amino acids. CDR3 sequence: CASSIKGAKREQYF. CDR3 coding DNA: TGTGCCAGTAGTATTAAGGGAGCTAAGCGGGAGCAGTACTTC. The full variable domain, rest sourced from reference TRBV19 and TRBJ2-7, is DGGITQSPKYLFRKEGQNVTLSCEQNLNHDAMYWYRQDPGQGLRLIYYSQIVNDFQKGDIAEGYSVSREKKESFPLTVTSAQKNPTAFYLCASSIKGAKREQYFGPGTRLTVT.

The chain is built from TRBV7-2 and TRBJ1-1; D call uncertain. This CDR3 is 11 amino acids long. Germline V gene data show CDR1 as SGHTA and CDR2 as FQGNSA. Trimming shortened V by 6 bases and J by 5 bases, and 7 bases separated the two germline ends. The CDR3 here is CASRGGTEAFF. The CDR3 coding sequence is TGTGCCAGCAGGGGAGGGACTGAAGCTTTCTTT.

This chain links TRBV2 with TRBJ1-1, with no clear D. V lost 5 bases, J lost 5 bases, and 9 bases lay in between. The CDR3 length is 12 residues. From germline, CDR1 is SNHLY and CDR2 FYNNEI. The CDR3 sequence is CASSRQGTEAFF. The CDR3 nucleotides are TGTGCCAGCAGTCGACAAGGAACTGAAGCTTTCTTT.

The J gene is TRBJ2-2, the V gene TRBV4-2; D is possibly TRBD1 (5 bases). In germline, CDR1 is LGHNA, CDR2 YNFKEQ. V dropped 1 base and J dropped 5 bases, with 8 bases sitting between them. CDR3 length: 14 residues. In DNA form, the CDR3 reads TGTGCCAGCAGCCAAGCAGGGTTTACCGGGGAGCTGTTTTTT. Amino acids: CASSQAGFTGELFF.

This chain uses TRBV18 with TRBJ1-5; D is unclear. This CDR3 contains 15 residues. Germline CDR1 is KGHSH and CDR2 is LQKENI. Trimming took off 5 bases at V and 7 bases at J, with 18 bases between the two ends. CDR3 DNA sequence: TGTGCCAGCTCATTGGACGGCCTGACGGGGCAGCCCCAGCATTTT. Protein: CASSLDGLTGQPQHF.

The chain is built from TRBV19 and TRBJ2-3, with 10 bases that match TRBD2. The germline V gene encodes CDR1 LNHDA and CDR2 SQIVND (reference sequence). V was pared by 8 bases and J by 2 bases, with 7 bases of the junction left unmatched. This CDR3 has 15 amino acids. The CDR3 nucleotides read TGTGCCAGTTCCCCGGGACTAGCGATCACAGATACGCAGTATTTT. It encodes CASSPGLAITDTQYF.

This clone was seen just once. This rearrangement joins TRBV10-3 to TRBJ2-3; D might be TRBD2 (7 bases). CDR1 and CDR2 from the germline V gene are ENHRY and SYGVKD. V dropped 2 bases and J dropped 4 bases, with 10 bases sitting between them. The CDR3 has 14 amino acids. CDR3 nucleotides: TGTGCCATCAGTGAGCGGGGGGCAGCAGATACGCAGTATTTT. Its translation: CAISERGAADTQYF.

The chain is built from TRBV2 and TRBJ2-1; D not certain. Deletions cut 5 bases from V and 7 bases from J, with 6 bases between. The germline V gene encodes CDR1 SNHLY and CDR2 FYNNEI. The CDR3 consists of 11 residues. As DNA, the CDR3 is TGTGCCAGCAGTCTACGGAATGAGCAGTTCTTC. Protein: CASSLRNEQFF.

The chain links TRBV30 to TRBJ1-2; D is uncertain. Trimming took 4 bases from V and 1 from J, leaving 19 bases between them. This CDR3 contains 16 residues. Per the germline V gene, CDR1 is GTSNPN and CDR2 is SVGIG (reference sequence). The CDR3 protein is CAWTARDIPINYGYTF. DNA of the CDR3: TGTGCCTGGACCGCCCGAGACATCCCAATTAACTATGGCTACACCTTC.

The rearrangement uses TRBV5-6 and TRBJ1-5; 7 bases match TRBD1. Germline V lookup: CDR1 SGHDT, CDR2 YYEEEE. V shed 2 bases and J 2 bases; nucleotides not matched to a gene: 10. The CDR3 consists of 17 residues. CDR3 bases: TGTGCCAGCAGCTTCAAGCCTGACAGGGCAGGCAATCAGCCCCAGCATTTT. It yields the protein CASSFKPDRAGNQPQHF.

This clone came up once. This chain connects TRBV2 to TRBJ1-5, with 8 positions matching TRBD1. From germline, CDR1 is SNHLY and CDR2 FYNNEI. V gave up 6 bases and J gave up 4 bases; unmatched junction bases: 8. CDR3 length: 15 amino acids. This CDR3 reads CASRDGQGFNQPQHF. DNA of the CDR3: TGTGCCAGCAGGGACGGACAGGGCTTTAATCAGCCCCAGCATTTT. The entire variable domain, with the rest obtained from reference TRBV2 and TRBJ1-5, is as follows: EPEVTQTPSHQVTQMGQEVILRCVPISNHLYFYWYRQILGQKVEFLVSFYNNEISEKSEIFDDQFSVERPDGSNFTLKIRSTKLEDSAMYFCASRDGQGFNQPQHFGDGTRLSIL.